The clone carrying this T cell receptor (beta chain) was found once. Libraries were prepared by immunoSEQ multiplex PCR; TCRdb keeps only in-frame clonotypes and omits some of them. The sample lists approximately 94,000 clones, around nine tenths occurring once. This CDR3 comprises 14 residues. Trimming took 9 bases from V and 0 from J; bases not matched to a gene: 3. Looked up from germline, CDR1 is SGHNT and CDR2 is YENEEA. This sample is drawn from a study of OX40 agonist ivuxolimab in advanced cancers. Study overall: Patients' therapy was ivuxolimab, an antibody that acts as an agonist of OX40 (CD134). A history of anti-PD-1, anti-PD-L1 or anti-CTLA-4 therapy was acceptable, and approximately 41% had some.

Autoimmune disease history or systemic immunosuppression excluded patients. Sampling times: baseline, cycle 4 day 1, cycle 7 day 1. The input for sequencing was CD4+ or CD8+ T cells sorted from blood, taken in a trial of the OX40 agonist ivuxolimab. The clonotype originates from an adult with an advanced solid tumor such as melanoma, head and neck, liver or kidney cancer. V gene TRBV11-3 combines with J gene TRBJ2-7, with TRBD2 matching 12 bases. CDR3 DNA: TGTGCCAGGGGACTAGCGGGCAACTCCTACGAGCAGTACTTC. The encoded protein is CARGLAGNSYEQYF.